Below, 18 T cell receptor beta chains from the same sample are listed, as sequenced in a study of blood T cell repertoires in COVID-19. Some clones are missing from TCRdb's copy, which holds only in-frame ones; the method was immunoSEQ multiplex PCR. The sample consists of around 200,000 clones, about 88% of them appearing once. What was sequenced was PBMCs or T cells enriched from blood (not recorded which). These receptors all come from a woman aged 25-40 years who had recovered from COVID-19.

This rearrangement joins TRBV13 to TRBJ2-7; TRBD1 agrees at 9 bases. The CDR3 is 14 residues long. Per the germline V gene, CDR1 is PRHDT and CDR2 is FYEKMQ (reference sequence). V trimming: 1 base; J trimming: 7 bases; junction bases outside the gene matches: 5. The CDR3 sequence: CASSLAQGAGEQYF. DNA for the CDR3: TGTGCCAGCAGCTTAGCACAGGGGGCAGGAGAGCAGTACTTC. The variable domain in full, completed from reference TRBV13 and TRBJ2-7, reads AAGVIQSPRHLIKEKRETATLKCYPIPRHDTVYWYQQGPGQDPQFLISFYEKMQSDKGSIPDRFSAQQFSDYHSELNMSSLELGDSALYFCASSLAQGAGEQYFGPGTRLTVT.

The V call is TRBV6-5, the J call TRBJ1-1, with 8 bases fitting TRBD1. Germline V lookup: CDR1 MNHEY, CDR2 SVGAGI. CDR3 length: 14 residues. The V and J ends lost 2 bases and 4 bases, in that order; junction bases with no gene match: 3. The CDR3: CASSYDRGSTEAFF. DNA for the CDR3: TGTGCCAGCAGTTACGACAGGGGTAGCACTGAAGCTTTCTTT.

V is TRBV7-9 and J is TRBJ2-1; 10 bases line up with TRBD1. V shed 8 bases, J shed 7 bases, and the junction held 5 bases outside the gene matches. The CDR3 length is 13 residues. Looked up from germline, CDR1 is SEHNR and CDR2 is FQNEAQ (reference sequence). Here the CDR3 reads CASSTGGINEQFF. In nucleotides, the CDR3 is TGTGCCAGCTCGACAGGGGGCATAAATGAGCAGTTCTTC. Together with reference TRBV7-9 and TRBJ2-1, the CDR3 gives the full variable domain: DTGVSQNPRHKITKRGQNVTFRCDPISEHNRLYWYRQTLGQGPEFLTYFQNEAQLEKSRLLSDRFSAERPKGSFSTLEIQRTEQGDSAMYLCASSTGGINEQFFGPGTRLTVL.

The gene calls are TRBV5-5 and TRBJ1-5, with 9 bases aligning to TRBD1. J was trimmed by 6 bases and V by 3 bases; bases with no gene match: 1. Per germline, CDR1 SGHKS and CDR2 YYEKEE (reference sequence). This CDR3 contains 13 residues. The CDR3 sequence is CASSWTGVQPQHF. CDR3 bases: TGTGCCAGCAGCTGGACAGGGGTTCAGCCCCAGCATTTT.

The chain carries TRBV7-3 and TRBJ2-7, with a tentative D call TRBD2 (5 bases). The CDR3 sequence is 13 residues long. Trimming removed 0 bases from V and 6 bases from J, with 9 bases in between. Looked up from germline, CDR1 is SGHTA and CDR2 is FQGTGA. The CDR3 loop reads CASSLTEGIEQYF. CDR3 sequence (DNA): TGTGCCAGCAGCTTAACTGAGGGTATCGAGCAGTACTTC.

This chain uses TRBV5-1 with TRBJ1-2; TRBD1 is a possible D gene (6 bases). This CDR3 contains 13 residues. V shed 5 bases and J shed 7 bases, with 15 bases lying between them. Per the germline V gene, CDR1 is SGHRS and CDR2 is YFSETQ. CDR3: CASRIQGAAGYTF. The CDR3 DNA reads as TGCGCCAGCAGAATACAGGGTGCGGCTGGCTACACCTTC.

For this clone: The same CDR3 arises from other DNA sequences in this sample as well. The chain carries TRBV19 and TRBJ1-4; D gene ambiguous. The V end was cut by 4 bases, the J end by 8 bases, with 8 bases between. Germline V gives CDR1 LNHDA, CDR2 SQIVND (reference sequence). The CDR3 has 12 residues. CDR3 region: CASSTGGEKLFF. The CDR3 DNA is TGTGCCAGTAGTACAGGCGGGGAAAAACTGTTTTTT.

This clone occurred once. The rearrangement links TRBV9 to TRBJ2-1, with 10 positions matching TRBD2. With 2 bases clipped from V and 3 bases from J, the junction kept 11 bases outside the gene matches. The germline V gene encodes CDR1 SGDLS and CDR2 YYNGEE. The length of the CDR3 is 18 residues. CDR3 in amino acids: CASSVLAGGPNHYNEQFF. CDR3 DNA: TGTGCCAGCAGCGTGTTAGCGGGGGGCCCGAACCACTACAATGAGCAGTTCTTC.

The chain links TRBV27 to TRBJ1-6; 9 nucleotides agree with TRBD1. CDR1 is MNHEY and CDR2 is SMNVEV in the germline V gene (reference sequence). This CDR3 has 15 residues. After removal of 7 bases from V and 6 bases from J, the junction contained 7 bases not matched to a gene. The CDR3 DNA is TGTGCCAGCACTCACAGGGGGCTAGGTAATTCACCCCTCCACTTT. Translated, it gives CASTHRGLGNSPLHF.

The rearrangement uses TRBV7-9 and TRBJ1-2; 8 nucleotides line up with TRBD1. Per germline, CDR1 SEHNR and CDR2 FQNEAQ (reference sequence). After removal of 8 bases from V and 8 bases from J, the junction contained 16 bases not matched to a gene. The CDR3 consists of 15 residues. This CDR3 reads CASRSPGQGWWGYTF. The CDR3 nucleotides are TGTGCCAGCCGAAGCCCCGGACAGGGTTGGTGGGGCTACACCTTC. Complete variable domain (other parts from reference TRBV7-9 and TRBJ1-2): DTGVSQNPRHKITKRGQNVTFRCDPISEHNRLYWYRQTLGQGPEFLTYFQNEAQLEKSRLLSDRFSAERPKGSFSTLEIQRTEQGDSAMYLCASRSPGQGWWGYTFGSGTRLTVV.

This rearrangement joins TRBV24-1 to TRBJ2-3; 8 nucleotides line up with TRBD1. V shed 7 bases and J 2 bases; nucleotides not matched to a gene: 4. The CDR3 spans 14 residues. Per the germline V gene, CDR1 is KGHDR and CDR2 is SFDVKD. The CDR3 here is CATSRGRDTDTQYF. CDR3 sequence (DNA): TGTGCCACCAGCAGGGGGCGAGACACAGATACGCAGTATTTT.

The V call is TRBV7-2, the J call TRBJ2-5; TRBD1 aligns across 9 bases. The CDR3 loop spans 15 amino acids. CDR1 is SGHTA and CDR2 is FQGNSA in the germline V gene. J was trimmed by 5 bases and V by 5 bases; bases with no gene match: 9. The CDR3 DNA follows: TGTGCCAGCAGCCCTAGGACAGGGGAGGATGAGACCCAGTACTTC. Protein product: CASSPRTGEDETQYF.

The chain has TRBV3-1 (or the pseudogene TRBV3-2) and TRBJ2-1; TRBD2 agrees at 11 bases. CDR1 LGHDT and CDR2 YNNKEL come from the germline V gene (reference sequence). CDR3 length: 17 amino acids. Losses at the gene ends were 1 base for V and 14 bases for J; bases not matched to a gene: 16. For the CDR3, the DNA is TGTGCCAGCAGCCAAGTGACTAGCGGGGTCGGGTACACATGGGAGTTCTTC. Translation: CASSQVTSGVGYTWEFF.

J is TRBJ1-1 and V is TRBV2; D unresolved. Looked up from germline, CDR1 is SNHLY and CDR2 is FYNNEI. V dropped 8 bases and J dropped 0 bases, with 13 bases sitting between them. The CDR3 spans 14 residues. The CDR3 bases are TGTGCCAGCTTGCGGGCCGTCATGAACACTGAAGCTTTCTTT. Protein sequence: CASLRAVMNTEAFF.

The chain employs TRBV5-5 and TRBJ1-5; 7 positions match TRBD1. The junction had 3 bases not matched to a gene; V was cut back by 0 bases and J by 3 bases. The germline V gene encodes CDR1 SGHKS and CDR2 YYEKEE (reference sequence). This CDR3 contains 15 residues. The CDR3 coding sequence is TGTGCCAGCAGCTTGGCGGGACAGTCCAATCAGCCCCAGCATTTT. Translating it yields CASSLAGQSNQPQHF.

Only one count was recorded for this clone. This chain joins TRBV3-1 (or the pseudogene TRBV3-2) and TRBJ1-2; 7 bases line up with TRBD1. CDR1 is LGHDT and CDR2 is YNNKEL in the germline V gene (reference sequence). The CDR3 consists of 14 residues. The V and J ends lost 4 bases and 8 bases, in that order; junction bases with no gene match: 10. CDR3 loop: CASSLEQGLYGYTF. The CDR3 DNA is TGTGCCAGCAGCCTTGAACAGGGGCTTTACGGCTACACCTTC.

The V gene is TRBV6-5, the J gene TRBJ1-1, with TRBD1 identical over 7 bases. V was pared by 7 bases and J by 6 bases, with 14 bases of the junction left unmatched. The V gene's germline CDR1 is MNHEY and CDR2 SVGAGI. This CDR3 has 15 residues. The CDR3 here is CASTLLPTGLSEAFF. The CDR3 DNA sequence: TGTGCCAGCACCCTCCTCCCGACAGGGTTGTCTGAAGCTTTCTTT.

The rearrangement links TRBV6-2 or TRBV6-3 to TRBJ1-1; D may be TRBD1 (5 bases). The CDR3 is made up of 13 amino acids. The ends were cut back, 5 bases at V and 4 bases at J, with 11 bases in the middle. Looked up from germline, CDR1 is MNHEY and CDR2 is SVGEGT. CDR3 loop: CASSVRDATEAFF. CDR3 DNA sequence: TGTGCCAGCAGTGTCAGGGATGCCACTGAAGCTTTCTTT.